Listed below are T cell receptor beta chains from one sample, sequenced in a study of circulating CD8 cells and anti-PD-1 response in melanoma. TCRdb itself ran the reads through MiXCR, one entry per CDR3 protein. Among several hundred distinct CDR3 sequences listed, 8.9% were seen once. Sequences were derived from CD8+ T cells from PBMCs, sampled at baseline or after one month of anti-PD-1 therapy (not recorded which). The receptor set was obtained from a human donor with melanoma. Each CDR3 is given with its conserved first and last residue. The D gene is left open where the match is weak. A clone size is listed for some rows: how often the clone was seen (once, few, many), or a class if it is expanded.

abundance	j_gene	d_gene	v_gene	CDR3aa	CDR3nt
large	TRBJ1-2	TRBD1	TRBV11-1	CASSRGTGRGYGYTF	TGTGCCAGCAGCCGTGGGACAGGACGAGGCTATGGCTACACCTTC
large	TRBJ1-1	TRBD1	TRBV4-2	CASSQAGPGGYTEAFF	TGTGCCAGCAGCCAAGCAGGGCCAGGGGGGTACACTGAAGCTTTCTTT
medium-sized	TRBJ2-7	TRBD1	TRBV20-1	CSVPPGTEASEQYF	TGCAGTGTCCCCCCGGGGACAGAGGCCTCCGAGCAGTACTTC
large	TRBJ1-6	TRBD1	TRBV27	CASSLASGTVSSPLHF	TGTGCCAGCAGTTTAGCATCTGGGACAGTCAGTTCACCCCTCCACTTT
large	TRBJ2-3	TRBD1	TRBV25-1	CASSQGVGTDTQYF	TGTGCCAGCAGCCAGGGGGTTGGCACAGATACGCAGTATTTT
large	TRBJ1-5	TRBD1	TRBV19	CASRLGTGGGQPQHF	TGTGCCAGTAGACTAGGCACAGGGGGCGGTCAGCCCCAGCATTTT
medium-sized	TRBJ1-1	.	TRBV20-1	CSAPMAGQSTEAFF	TGCAGTGCCCCAATGGCGGGGCAGAGCACTGAAGCTTTCTTT
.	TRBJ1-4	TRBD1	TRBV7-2	CASSFQPQGGDEKLFF	TGTGCCAGCAGCTTCCAACCTCAGGGGGGAGATGAAAAACTGTTTTTT
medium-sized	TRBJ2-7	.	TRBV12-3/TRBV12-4	CASSESYEQYF	TGTGCCAGCAGCGAGTCCTACGAGCAGTACTTC
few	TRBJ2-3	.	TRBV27	CASGGIPDTQYF	TGTGCCAGCGGGGGAATCCCAGATACGCAGTATTTT
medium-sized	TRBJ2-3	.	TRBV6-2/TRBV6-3	CASSSGESTDTQYF	TGTGCCAGCAGTTCCGGGGAGAGCACAGATACGCAGTATTTT
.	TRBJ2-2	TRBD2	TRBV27	CASSSPVTSGNTGELFF	TGTGCCAGCAGCTCACCCGTAACTAGCGGGAACACCGGGGAGCTGTTTTTT
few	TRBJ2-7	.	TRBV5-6	CASSLSDSSYEQYF	TGTGCCAGCAGCTTGTCCGATAGCTCCTACGAGCAGTACTTC
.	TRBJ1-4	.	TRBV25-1	CASSDGGGRNEKLFF	TGTGCCAGCAGTGATGGAGGGGGAAGGAATGAAAAACTGTTTTTT
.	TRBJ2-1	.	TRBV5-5	CASSLSGTNEQFF	TGTGCCAGCAGCTTAAGCGGAACCAATGAGCAGTTCTTC
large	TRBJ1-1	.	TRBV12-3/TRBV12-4	CASSWMGTNTEAFF	TGTGCCAGCAGTTGGATGGGGACGAACACTGAAGCTTTCTTT
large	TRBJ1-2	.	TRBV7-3	CASSLTAPNYGYTF	TGTGCCAGCAGCTTGACAGCCCCTAACTATGGCTACACCTTC
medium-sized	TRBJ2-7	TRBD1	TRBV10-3	CAICCPWTGRGYEQYF	TGTGCCATCTGTTGTCCGTGGACAGGGAGAGGCTACGAGCAGTACTTC
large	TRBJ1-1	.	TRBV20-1	CSAFVGDWNTEAFF	TGCAGTGCTTTTGTAGGGGATTGGAACACTGAAGCTTTCTTT
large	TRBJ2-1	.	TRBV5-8	CASSYDKGGQYEQFF	TGTGCCAGCAGTTATGACAAGGGCGGACAATATGAGCAGTTCTTC
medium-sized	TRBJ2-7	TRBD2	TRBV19	CASSPGLAGGVYEQYF	TGTGCCAGTAGTCCCGGACTAGCGGGGGGCGTCTACGAGCAGTACTTC
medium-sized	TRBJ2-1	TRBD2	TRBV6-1	CASNEESGGAAEQFF	TGTGCCAGCAACGAGGAGAGCGGGGGGGCGGCTGAGCAGTTCTTC
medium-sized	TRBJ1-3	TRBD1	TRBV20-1	CSASGTVGNTIYF	TGCAGTGCTAGTGGGACAGTCGGAAACACCATATATTTT
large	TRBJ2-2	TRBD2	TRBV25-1	CASSGEGDTGELFF	TGTGCCAGCAGTGGGGAGGGCGACACCGGGGAGCTGTTTTTT
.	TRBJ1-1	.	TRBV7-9	CASSSTGSGTEAFF	TGTGCCAGCAGCAGTACAGGGAGTGGCACTGAAGCTTTCTTT
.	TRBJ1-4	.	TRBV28	CASSLSRQGINEKLFF	TGTGCCAGCAGTTTGTCAAGGCAGGGGATTAATGAAAAACTGTTTTTT
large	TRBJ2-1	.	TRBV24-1	CATSDTRPPNNEQFF	TGTGCCACCAGTGACACCCGGCCCCCTAACAATGAGCAGTTCTTC
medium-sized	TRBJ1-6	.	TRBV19	CASSIEGDSISSYNSPLHF	TGTGCCAGTAGTATAGAAGGCGACAGCATCTCATCCTATAATTCACCCCTCCACTTT
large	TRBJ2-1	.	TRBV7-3	CASSWGGGANEQFF	TGTGCCAGCAGCTGGGGTGGGGGTGCCAATGAGCAGTTCTTC
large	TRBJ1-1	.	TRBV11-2	CASSLEAGLSLTEAFF	TGTGCCAGCAGCTTAGAGGCGGGGCTGTCTCTCACTGAAGCTTTCTTT
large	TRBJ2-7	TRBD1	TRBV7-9	CASSSTMDRGYEQYF	TGTGCCAGCAGCTCCACGATGGACAGGGGGTACGAGCAGTACTTC
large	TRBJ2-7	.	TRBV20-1	CSAGGQFDYEQYF	TGCAGTGCTGGAGGACAATTCGACTACGAGCAGTACTTC
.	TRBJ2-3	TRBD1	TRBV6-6	CASSEVTGAPDTQYF	TGTGCCAGCAGTGAAGTAACAGGGGCCCCAGATACGCAGTATTTT
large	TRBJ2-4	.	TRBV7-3	CASSPWPTGQKNIQYF	TGTGCCAGCAGCCCTTGGCCCACGGGGCAGAAAAACATTCAGTACTTC
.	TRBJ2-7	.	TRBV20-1	CSARDLGRQDRLDFNYEQYF	TGCAGTGCTAGAGACCTGGGACGGCAGGATCGACTGGACTTCAACTACGAGCAGTACTTC
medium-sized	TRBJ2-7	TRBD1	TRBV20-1	CSARAPAGGFSYEQYF	TGCAGTGCTAGAGCCCCCGCAGGGGGCTTCTCCTACGAGCAGTACTTC
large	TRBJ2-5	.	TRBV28	CASSHSRAFPQETQYF	TGTGCCAGCAGCCACTCACGGGCCTTCCCACAAGAGACCCAGTACTTC
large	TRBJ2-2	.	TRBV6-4	CASSDAGTGELFF	TGTGCCAGCAGTGACGCAGGCACCGGGGAGCTGTTTTTT
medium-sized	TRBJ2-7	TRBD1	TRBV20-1	CSAEGQGGGEQYF	TGCAGTGCCGAGGGACAGGGAGGAGGCGAGCAGTACTTC
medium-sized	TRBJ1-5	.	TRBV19	CASSITGGWGQPQHF	TGTGCCAGTAGTATAACCGGGGGCTGGGGTCAGCCCCAGCATTTT
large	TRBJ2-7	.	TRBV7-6	CASSPQPGGSYEQYF	TGTGCCAGCAGCCCACAACCTGGGGGTTCCTACGAGCAGTACTTC
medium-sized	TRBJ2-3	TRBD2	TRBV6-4	CASSASGGATDTQYF	TGTGCCAGCAGTGCTAGCGGGGGGGCTACAGATACGCAGTATTTT
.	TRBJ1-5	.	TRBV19	CASSILQGEEHF	TGTGCCAGTAGTATCTTGCAGGGCGAGGAACATTTT
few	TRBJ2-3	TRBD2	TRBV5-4	CASSRLADTDTQYF	TGTGCCAGCAGCCGACTAGCGGACACAGATACGCAGTATTTT
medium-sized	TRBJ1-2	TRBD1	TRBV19	CASRGGQKIGYTF	TGTGCCAGTAGAGGGGGACAGAAAATTGGCTACACCTTC
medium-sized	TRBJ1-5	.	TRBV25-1	CASSEQGHSNQPQHF	TGTGCCAGCAGTGAACAAGGGCATAGCAATCAGCCCCAGCATTTT
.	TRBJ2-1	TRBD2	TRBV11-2	CASSWGGLSSYNEQFF	TGTGCCAGCAGCTGGGGGGGTTTGAGCTCCTACAATGAGCAGTTCTTC
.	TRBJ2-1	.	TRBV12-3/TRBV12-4	CASSSELAELLYNEQFF	TGTGCCAGCAGTTCGGAACTTGCGGAACTCCTCTACAATGAGCAGTTCTTC